This T cell receptor beta chain was obtained from a study of T cells in Graves' hyperthyroidism and ophthalmopathy. Study results and caveats: Blood also showed most of the thyroid clonotypes that were expanded above 0.001.

Amplified TCR beta CDR3 regions came from RNA transcripts. First-round RT-PCR with HTBI primers amplified the TCR CDR3 region. TCRdb processed the multiplex PCR reads anew with MiXCR; each CDR3 protein has one entry. The sample includes more than 600,000 distinct CDR3 sequences, roughly 15% of them seen just once. CDR3 size: 16 residues. The germline V gene has CDR1 LNHNV and CDR2 YYDKDF (reference sequence). Trimming pared 2 bases from V and 8 bases from J, leaving 19 bases between. A few counts support this clonotype. What it binds is unknown. The sample was blood. The source of this sequence is a man aged 18 to 29 with Graves' hyperthyroidism. V is TRBV15 and J is TRBJ2-1, with no clear D. The CDR3 DNA is TGTGCCACCAGCAGACACGTTGGGGTCAGTGTCCATGAGCAGTTCTTC. This translates into CATSRHVGVSVHEQFF.